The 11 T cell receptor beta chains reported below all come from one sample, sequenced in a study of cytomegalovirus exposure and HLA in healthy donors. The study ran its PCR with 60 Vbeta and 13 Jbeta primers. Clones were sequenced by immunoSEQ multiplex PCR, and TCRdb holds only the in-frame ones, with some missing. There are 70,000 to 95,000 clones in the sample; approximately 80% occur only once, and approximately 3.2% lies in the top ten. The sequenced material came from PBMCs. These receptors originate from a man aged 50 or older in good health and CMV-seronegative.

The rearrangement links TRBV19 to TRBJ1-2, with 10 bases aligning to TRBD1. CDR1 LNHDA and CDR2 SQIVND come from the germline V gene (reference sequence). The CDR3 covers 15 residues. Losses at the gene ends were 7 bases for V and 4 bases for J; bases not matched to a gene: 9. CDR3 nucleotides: TGTGCCAGTAACCCCGACAGGGGGCGTACCTATGGCTACACCTTC. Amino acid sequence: CASNPDRGRTYGYTF. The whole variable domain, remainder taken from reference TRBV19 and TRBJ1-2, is DGGITQSPKYLFRKEGQNVTLSCEQNLNHDAMYWYRQDPGQGLRLIYYSQIVNDFQKGDIAEGYSVSREKKESFPLTVTSAQKNPTAFYLCASNPDRGRTYGYTFGSGTRLTVV.

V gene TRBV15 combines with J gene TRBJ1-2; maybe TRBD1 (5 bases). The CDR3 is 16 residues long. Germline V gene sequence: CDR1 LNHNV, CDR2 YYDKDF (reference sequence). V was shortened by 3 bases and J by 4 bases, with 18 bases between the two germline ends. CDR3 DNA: TGTGCCACCAGCAGGGTCCTTGGGGGAGGGTCCTATGGCTACACCTTC. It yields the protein CATSRVLGGGSYGYTF.

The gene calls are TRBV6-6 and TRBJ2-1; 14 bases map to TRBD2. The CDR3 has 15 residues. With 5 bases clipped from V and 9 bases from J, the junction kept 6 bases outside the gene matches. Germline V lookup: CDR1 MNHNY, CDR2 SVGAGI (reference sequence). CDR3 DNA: TGTGCCAGCAGTCCGACTAGCGGGGGGGCAGGTGAGCAGTTCTTC. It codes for CASSPTSGGAGEQFF.

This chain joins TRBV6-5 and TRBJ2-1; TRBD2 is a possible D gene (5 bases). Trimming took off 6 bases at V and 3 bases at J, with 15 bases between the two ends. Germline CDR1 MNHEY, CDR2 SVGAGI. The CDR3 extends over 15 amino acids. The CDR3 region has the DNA TGTGCCAGCAGCCTATCCTCCCGGGGCTACAATGAGCAGTTCTTC. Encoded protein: CASSLSSRGYNEQFF.

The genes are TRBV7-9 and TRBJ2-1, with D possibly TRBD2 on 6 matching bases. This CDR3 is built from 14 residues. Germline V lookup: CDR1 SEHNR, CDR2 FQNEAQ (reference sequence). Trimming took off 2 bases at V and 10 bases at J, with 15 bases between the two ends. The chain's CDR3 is CASSLRETSEEQFF. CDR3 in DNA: TGTGCCAGCAGCTTACGGGAGACATCAGAGGAGCAGTTCTTC.

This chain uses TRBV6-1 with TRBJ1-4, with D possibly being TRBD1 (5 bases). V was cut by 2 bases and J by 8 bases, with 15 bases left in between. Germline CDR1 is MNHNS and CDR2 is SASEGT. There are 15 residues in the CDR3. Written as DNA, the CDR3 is TGTGCCAGCAGTGAAAATTATGCAGGGAGGGAAAAACTGTTTTTT. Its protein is CASSENYAGREKLFF.

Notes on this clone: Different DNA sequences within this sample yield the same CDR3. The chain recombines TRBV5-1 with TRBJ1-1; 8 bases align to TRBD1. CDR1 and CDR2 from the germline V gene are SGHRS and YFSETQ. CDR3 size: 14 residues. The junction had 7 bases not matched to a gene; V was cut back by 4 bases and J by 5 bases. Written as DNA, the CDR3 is TGCGCCAGCAGCCCCGGACAGGGAGGTACTGAAGCTTTCTTT. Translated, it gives CASSPGQGGTEAFF.

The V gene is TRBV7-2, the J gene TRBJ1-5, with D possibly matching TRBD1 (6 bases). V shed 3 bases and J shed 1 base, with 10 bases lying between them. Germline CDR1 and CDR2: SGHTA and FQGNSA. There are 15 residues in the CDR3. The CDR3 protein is CASSLEQGSNQPQHF. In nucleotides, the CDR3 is TGTGCCAGCAGCTTGGAACAGGGAAGCAATCAGCCCCAGCATTTT. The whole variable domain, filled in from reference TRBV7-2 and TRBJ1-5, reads GAGVSQSPSNKVTEKGKDVELRCDPISGHTALYWYRQSLGQGLEFLIYFQGNSAPDKSGLPSDRFSAERTGGSVSTLTIQRTQQEDSAVYLCASSLEQGSNQPQHFGDGTRLSIL.

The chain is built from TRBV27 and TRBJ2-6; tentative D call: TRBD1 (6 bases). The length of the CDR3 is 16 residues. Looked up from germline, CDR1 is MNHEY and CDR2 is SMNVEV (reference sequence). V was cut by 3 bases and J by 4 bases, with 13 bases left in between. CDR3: CASSFLGAAGANVLTF. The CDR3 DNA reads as TGTGCCAGCAGTTTTCTGGGGGCGGCCGGGGCCAACGTCCTGACTTTC.

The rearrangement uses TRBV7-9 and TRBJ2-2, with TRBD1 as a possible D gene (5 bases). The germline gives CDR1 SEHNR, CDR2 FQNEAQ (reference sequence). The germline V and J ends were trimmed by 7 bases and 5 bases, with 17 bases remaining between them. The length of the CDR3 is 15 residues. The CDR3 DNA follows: TGTGCCAGCACCCGCGACAGCCGTAGAACCGGGGAGCTGTTTTTT. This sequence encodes CASTRDSRRTGELFF. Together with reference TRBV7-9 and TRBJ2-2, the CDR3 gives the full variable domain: DTGVSQNPRHKITKRGQNVTFRCDPISEHNRLYWYRQTLGQGPEFLTYFQNEAQLEKSRLLSDRFSAERPKGSFSTLEIQRTEQGDSAMYLCASTRDSRRTGELFFGEGSRLTVL.

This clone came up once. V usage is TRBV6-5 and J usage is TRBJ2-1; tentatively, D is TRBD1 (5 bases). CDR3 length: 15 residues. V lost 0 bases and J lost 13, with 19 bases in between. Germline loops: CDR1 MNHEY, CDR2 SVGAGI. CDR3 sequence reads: CASSYSGLRSMVQFF. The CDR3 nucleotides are TGTGCCAGCAGTTACTCGGGGCTCCGTTCAATGGTACAGTTCTTC.